These 2 T cell receptor beta chains were sequenced from one sample in a study of T-cell reconstitution after alpha-beta-depleted transplantation in children. A TCRbeta library incorporating unique molecular identifiers was prepared. TCRdb re-called the PCR reads through MiXCR, storing one row per CDR3 protein. Of 400,000 to 450,000 distinct CDR3 sequences in the sample, 43% were seen once. This material consisted of PBMCs, taken before TCRalphabeta/CD19-depleted stem cell transplant. These receptors originate from a girl aged 2-10 years with aplastic anemia, due to receive a stem cell transplant.

This clonotype was counted ten times or more. The rearrangement joins TRBV5-1 to TRBJ2-3; D gene ambiguous. The CDR3 runs 14 residues. Germline CDR1 reads SGHRS; CDR2 reads YFSETQ. V lost 3 bases to trimming and J lost 4 bases, with 12 bases between them. CDR3 in amino acids: CASSSQAQPDTQYF. In DNA, the CDR3 is TGCGCCAGCAGCTCGCAAGCCCAGCCAGATACGCAGTATTTT.

The chain employs TRBV20-1 and TRBJ2-5, with 8 bases identical to TRBD1. The CDR3 covers 14 residues. Germline V gene lookup returns CDR1 DFQATT and CDR2 SNEGSKA (reference sequence). Trimming cost V 6 bases and J 6 bases; bases outside gene matches: 12. This CDR3 reads CSAQGRTGFKTQYF. The CDR3 nucleotides read TGCAGTGCGCAAGGCAGGACAGGGTTTAAGACCCAGTACTTC.